Sequencing of this TCR beta chain was carried out in a study of CD8+CD57+ T cells in acquired aplastic anemia. In the study overall: The mean DNA yield obtained from sorted CD4+ and CD8+ cells came to roughly 3.4 ug. Findings and limits, study-wide: A significant difference in CD8+ Simpson's diversity between patients and controls was not found.

Genomic DNA provided the template from which TCR beta VDJ and CDR3 profiles were obtained. TCRdb reanalysed the reads using MiXCR and keeps one entry per CDR3 protein. The sample has about 140,000 distinct CDR3 sequences, 35% to 50% seen once. Unmatched junction bases numbered 9, after V lost 5 bases and J lost 5 bases. Looked up from germline, CDR1 is SNHLY and CDR2 is FYNNEI. There are 15 residues in the CDR3. This clonotype was counted at least ten times. Its antigen is undetermined. Sample: sorted CD4+, CD8+, or CD8+CD57+ T cells (not recorded which) from PBMCs. V is TRBV2 and J is TRBJ2-3, with 8 bases that match TRBD2. This clonotype originated in a human donor in good health, serving as a control. DNA of the CDR3: TGTGCCAGCAGTCTACAAGCGGGAGTGATAGATACGCAGTATTTT. Its protein is CASSLQAGVIDTQYF.